This T cell receptor beta chain was captured in a study of blood T cell repertoires in COVID-19. Assay used: immunoSEQ multiplex PCR; TCRdb lists only in-frame clones, some missing. This sample has fewer than 45,000 clones, with 75% to 90% found just once. CDR3 length equals 13 residues. V dropped 6 bases and J dropped 0; count of bases not matched to a gene: 1. The specimen was peripheral blood. This clonotype was obtained from a man at least 80 years old with active COVID-19. This chain connects TRBV12-3 or TRBV12-4 to TRBJ1-2; 7 bases are a match to TRBD1. This CDR3 is CASRGQANYGYTF. The DNA of the CDR3 is TGTGCCAGCAGAGGACAGGCTAACTATGGCTACACCTTC.